This T cell receptor beta chain appears in the sequencing data of a study of graft-versus-host responses after intestinal transplantation. The table came from immunoSEQ multiplex PCR; TCRdb's copy has only in-frame clones and leaves some out. The table records tens of thousands of clones, less than 90% of them present only once. For this clone: Its antigen is currently unknown.

The CDR3 has 17 residues. Germline V gene data show CDR1 as WNHNN and CDR2 as SYGVQD (reference sequence). With 4 bases clipped from V and 2 bases from J, the junction kept 8 bases outside the gene matches. Here the sequenced sample was unstimulated CD8+ T cells sorted from spleen or lymph node cells, taken before intestinal transplant. The sequence derives from a human donor who received an intestinal transplant. The V and J genes are TRBV10-1 and TRBJ2-5, with 12 positions matching TRBD2. The CDR3 DNA reads TGCGCCAGCAGTGTACGACTAGCGGGGGCCCCACAAGAGACCCAGTACTTC. Translating gives CASSVRLAGAPQETQYF.